These 14 T cell receptor beta chains came from one sample sequenced in a study of T cell repertoires in cytomegalovirus infection. Their antigen targets remain unknown. TCRdb redid the calling of the reads with MiXCR, one entry per CDR3 protein. Among roughly 860,000 distinct CDR3 sequences listed, roughly 33% were seen once. The specimen was cultured CD8+ T cells from PBMCs, collected from culture after CMV antigen stimulation. Receptor source: a human donor in good health (CMV status not recorded). Some clones in this sample may be carry-over from other donors' samples.

This clonotype occurred many times. The genes are TRBV7-6 and TRBJ2-7; no clear D gene. This CDR3 comprises 13 residues. CDR1 is SGHVS and CDR2 is FNYEAQ in the germline V gene. The ends were cut back, 5 bases at V and 1 base at J, with 9 bases in the middle. CDR3 residues: CASSVGQSYEQYV. CDR3 nucleotide sequence: TGTGCCAGCAGCGTGGGTCAATCCTACGAGCAGTACGTC.

This sequence joins TRBV5-4 and TRBJ2-2; 9 positions agree with TRBD2. CDR3 length: 18 amino acids. Germline values: CDR1 SGHNT, CDR2 YYREEE (reference sequence). Trimming took 6 bases from V and 1 from J; bases not matched to a gene: 13. CDR3: CASTTVTWTSVNTGELFF. The CDR3 region has the DNA TGTGCCAGCACCACCGTGACCTGGACTAGCGTGAACACCGGGGAGCTGTTTTTT.

This sequence joins TRBV12-3 or TRBV12-4 and TRBJ1-5; no clear D. With 5 bases removed from V and 6 bases from J, the gap between germline ends came to 14 bases. This CDR3 region has 14 residues. The DNA of the CDR3 is TGTGCCAGCAGTCAGACTGGAAAAGGTCAGCCCCAGCATTTT. The encoded protein is CASSQTGKGQPQHF.

This clonotype was recorded a few times. This chain connects TRBV6-2 or TRBV6-3 to TRBJ2-5; D is perhaps TRBD1 (5 bases). The germline V and J ends were trimmed by 6 bases and 2 bases, with 13 bases remaining between them. The CDR3 spans 14 residues. Per the germline V gene, CDR1 is MNHEY and CDR2 is SVGEGT. In DNA form, the CDR3 reads TGTGCCAGCAGCCCAGACAGACCACAAGAGACCCAGTACTTC. It specifies CASSPDRPQETQYF.

The chain couples TRBV7-4 to TRBJ2-5, with D perhaps given as TRBD1 or TRBD2 (6 bases each). V lost 4 bases and J lost 1, with 10 bases in between. The CDR3 is 14 residues long. Per the germline V gene, CDR1 is SGHVT and CDR2 is SQSDAQ. The CDR3 bases are TGTGCCAGCAGCTGGCGGGACACCCAAGAGACCCAGTACTTC. This encodes CASSWRDTQETQYF.

J is TRBJ2-3 and V is TRBV7-9, with 16 bases that match TRBD2. This CDR3 is built from 17 residues. The V gene's germline CDR1 is SEHNR and CDR2 FQNEAQ (reference sequence). The V and J ends lost 4 bases and 4 bases, in that order; junction bases with no gene match: 5. For the CDR3, the DNA is TGTGCCAGCAGCTCCGGGACTAGCGGGGGGGCGTCAGATACGCAGTATTTT. The encoded protein is CASSSGTSGGASDTQYF.

This clonotype occurred a few times. A much larger clone lies a single base off, so this may be a read error. This chain joins TRBV11-3 and TRBJ1-1, with a possible D match to TRBD1 (5 bases). The CDR3 has 14 residues. The V gene lost 1 base and the J gene lost 3 bases, with 9 bases spanning the gap. Germline assignment: CDR1 SGHNT and CDR2 YENEEA. CDR3 sequence: CASSLGAGYTEAFF. The CDR3 nucleotides read TGTGCCAGCAGCTTAGGGGCAGGGTACACTGAAGCTTTCTTT. Variable domain in full (rest from reference TRBV11-3 and TRBJ1-1): EAGVVQSPRYKIIEKKQPVAFWCNPISGHNTLYWYLQNLGQGPELLIRYENEEAVDDSQLPKDRFSAERLKGVDSTLKIQPAELGDSAVYLCASSLGAGYTEAFFGQGTRLTVV.

The V and J genes are TRBV20-1 and TRBJ1-4; D is uncertain. V gave up 0 bases and J gave up 5 bases, with 10 bases separating them. Germline values: CDR1 DFQATT, CDR2 SNEGSKA (reference sequence). The CDR3 contains 14 residues. DNA of the CDR3: TGCAGTGCTAGAGATCTTACACACAATGAAAAACTGTTTTTT. It is translated as CSARDLTHNEKLFF.

This clonotype was recorded at least ten times. The chain recombines TRBV7-2 with TRBJ2-3; D is undetermined. Trimming left V 0 bases short and J 6 bases short, with 7 bases between. This CDR3 contains 13 residues. The V gene's germline CDR1 is SGHTA and CDR2 FQGNSA. In DNA, the CDR3 is TGTGCCAGCAGCTTAGCGGGGTCCGATACGCAGTATTTT. Its protein product is CASSLAGSDTQYF.

This clonotype was observed a handful of times. The chain links TRBV7-9 to TRBJ1-2; tentatively, D is TRBD1 (5 bases). Germline V gene data show CDR1 as SEHNR and CDR2 as FQNEAQ (reference sequence). The CDR3 length is 16 residues. V dropped 5 bases and J dropped 6 bases, with 22 bases sitting between them. The CDR3 protein is CASSRTQGRNLDGYTF. CDR3 DNA sequence: TGTGCCAGCAGCCGGACCCAGGGACGAAATTTGGATGGCTACACCTTC.

The chain uses TRBV19 and TRBJ1-2; unclear D gene. Germline CDR1 is LNHDA and CDR2 is SQIVND (reference sequence). This CDR3 comprises 11 residues. V was trimmed by 7 bases and J by 6 bases, leaving 9 bases between them. CDR3 protein: CASKGLHGYTF. The DNA of the CDR3 is TGTGCCAGTAAAGGGCTTCATGGCTACACCTTC.

The chain carries TRBV6-8 and TRBJ1-2; maybe TRBD1 (6 bases). The CDR3 covers 15 residues. V shed 2 bases and J shed 4 bases, with 14 bases lying between them. From germline, CDR1 is MNHGY and CDR2 SAAAGT. CDR3 bases: TGTGCCAGCAGTTACCGGGGACACGCCACCTATGGCTACACCTTC. Translated, it gives CASSYRGHATYGYTF.

This clonotype was picked up many times. The chain is built from TRBV7-9 and TRBJ2-7, with D uncertain. The CDR3 contains 11 residues. Trimming left V 5 bases short and J 3 bases short, with 5 bases between. Germline CDR1 SEHNR, CDR2 FQNEAQ (reference sequence). CDR3 residues: CASSGDYEQYF. The CDR3, as DNA: TGTGCCAGCAGCGGCGACTACGAGCAGTACTTC. Drawing the rest from reference TRBV7-9 and TRBJ2-7, the complete variable domain is DTGVSQNPRHKITKRGQNVTFRCDPISEHNRLYWYRQTLGQGPEFLTYFQNEAQLEKSRLLSDRFSAERPKGSFSTLEIQRTEQGDSAMYLCASSGDYEQYFGPGTRLTVT.

This rearrangement joins TRBV7-6 to TRBJ2-7, with TRBD1 matching over 10 bases. J lost 5 bases, V lost 4 bases, and 8 bases had no gene match. Germline V CDR1 and CDR2: SGHVS, FNYEAQ. The CDR3 covers 15 residues. In DNA form, the CDR3 reads TGTGCCAGCAGCTCTCCGGGACAGGGGACCCACGAGCAGTACTTC. Residues: CASSSPGQGTHEQYF.